This TCR beta chain was sequenced during a study of technical replicates of blood from a few donors. The table came from immunoSEQ multiplex PCR; TCRdb's copy has only in-frame clones and leaves some out. The sample carries around 56,000 clones, roughly 96% recorded once. The sample was PBMCs. The clonotype originates from a human donor in good health. Some clones in this sample may be carry-over from other donors' samples.

The CDR3 region has the DNA TGCGCCAGCAGCCTGGGACTAGCGGGAGGTCCCAACAATGAGCAGTTCTTC. Residues: CASSLGLAGGPNNEQFF. This sequence joins TRBV4-1 and TRBJ2-1; 15 bases map to TRBD2. The junction had 6 bases not matched to a gene; V was cut back by 4 bases and J by 5 bases. Germline CDR1 and CDR2: MGHRA and YSYEKL. This CDR3 spans 17 amino acids.